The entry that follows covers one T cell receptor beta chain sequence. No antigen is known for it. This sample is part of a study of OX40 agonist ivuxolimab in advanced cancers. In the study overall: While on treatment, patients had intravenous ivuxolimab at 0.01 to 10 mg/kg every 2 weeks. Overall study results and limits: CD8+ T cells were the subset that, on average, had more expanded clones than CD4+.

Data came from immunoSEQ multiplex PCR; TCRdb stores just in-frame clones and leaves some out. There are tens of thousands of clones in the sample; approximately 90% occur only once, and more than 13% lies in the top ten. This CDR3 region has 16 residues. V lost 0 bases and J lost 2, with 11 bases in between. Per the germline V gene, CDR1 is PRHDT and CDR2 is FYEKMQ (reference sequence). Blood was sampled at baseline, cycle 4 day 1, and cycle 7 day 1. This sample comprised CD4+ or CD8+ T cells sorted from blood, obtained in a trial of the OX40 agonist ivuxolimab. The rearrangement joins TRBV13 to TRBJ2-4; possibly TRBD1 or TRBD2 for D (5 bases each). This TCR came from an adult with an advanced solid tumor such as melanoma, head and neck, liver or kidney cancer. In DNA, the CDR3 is TGTGCCAGCAGCTTAGGGGTTGAGGGGACCAAAAACATTCAGTACTTC. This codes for CASSLGVEGTKNIQYF.